Listed below are T cell receptor beta chains from one sample, sequenced in a study of identical twins. One entry per CDR3 protein, called by TCRdb with MiXCR from the 5' RACE reads. The sample shows about 570,000 distinct CDR3 sequences, over 8.5% of them seen only once. Another study also made use of these data, one on yellow fever vaccine responses in identical twins.

Input material: PBMCs. These receptor sequences come from a woman aged 18-29 years in good health. Each CDR3 is given with its conserved first and last residue. Fields, in order: V gene, D gene, clone size, J gene, CDR3 DNA, CDR3 protein. A D gene is named only where the DNA matches it firmly. Clone size is shown for a subset of rows, as once, few, many or a class of expanded clone.

TRBV27	.	.	TRBJ2-1	TGTGCCAGCAGTCTACGGAGGGGAAACAATGAGCAGTTCTTC	CASSLRRGNNEQFF
TRBV6-2/TRBV6-3	.	.	TRBJ2-7	TGTGCCAGCAGTCACGGAGGGACAGAGAACTACGAGCAGTACTTC	CASSHGGTENYEQYF
TRBV11-2	TRBD2	few	TRBJ2-6	TGTGCCAGCAGCTTTAGGGCGGGAGCTGGGGCCAACGTCCTGACTTTC	CASSFRAGAGANVLTF
TRBV4-3	TRBD2	few	TRBJ2-1	TGCGCCAGCAGCCAAGATGGGAGCGGGGGGGGGAGCTCCTACAATGAGCAGTTCTTC	CASSQDGSGGGSSYNEQFF
TRBV5-4	TRBD1	.	TRBJ2-3	TGTGCCAGCAGATCGGGACAGATAAAATCAGATACGCAGTATTTT	CASRSGQIKSDTQYF
TRBV27	TRBD1	few	TRBJ1-1	TGTGCCAGCAGGAGACAGGGATGGACTGAAGCTTTCTTT	CASRRQGWTEAFF
TRBV2	.	few	TRBJ2-1	TGTGCCAGCAGTGAAGGACAGTACAATGAGCAGTTCTTC	CASSEGQYNEQFF
TRBV12-3/TRBV12-4	.	few	TRBJ2-4	TGTGCCAGCAGTTTAAAGGGGACTCAGGAATACTTC	CASSLKGTQEYF
TRBV12-3/TRBV12-4	TRBD1	few	TRBJ2-3	TGTGCCAGCAGGGGGACAGACCTCACTACAGATACGCAGTATTTT	CASRGTDLTTDTQYF
TRBV10-3	.	many	TRBJ1-5	TGTGCCATCTCTATTCAGGCGAGCAATCAGCCCCAGCATTTT	CAISIQASNQPQHF
TRBV7-6	TRBD2	.	TRBJ2-5	TGTGCCAGCAGCCCGACCCGGGGGGGACAAGAGACCCAGTACTTC	CASSPTRGGQETQYF
TRBV20-1	TRBD1	few	TRBJ1-6	TGCAGTGCTTCTCCCGGGACAGGGTCTTCACCCCTCCACTTT	CSASPGTGSSPLHF
TRBV2	TRBD2	few	TRBJ2-5	TGTGCCAGCAGAACTCTAGCGGGGGCGGAGGAGACCCAGTACTTC	CASRTLAGAEETQYF
TRBV6-5	.	many	TRBJ2-7	TGTGCCAGCAGTTACGGGGGGGCCGAGCAGTACTTC	CASSYGGAEQYF
TRBV7-9	TRBD2	.	TRBJ2-7	TGTGCCAGCAGCCCTACGGTAGCGGGGAGCTACGAGCAGTACTTC	CASSPTVAGSYEQYF
TRBV24-1	.	many	TRBJ2-3	TGTGCCACCAGGATGGAAACGGAAGCAGATACGCAGTATTTT	CATRMETEADTQYF
TRBV7-8	TRBD2	.	TRBJ2-5	TGTGCCAGCAGCTTAGCTACTAGCGGGAGCCTATTTCTGGAGACCCAGTACTTC	CASSLATSGSLFLETQYF
TRBV5-1	TRBD1	many	TRBJ2-3	TGCGCCAGCAGCTTGACAGGGGGAGATACGCAGTATTTT	CASSLTGGDTQYF
TRBV7-7	.	many	TRBJ2-1	TGTGCTAGCAGCTCCGACAGTAATTACAATGAGCAGTTCTTC	CASSSDSNYNEQFF
TRBV7-8	.	many	TRBJ1-2	TGTGCCAGCAGCTCCCGCACGTATGGCTACACCTTC	CASSSRTYGYTF
TRBV20-1	.	.	TRBJ2-7	TGCAGTGCTAGTTCGTTGAGGTCAGGGATGCCCTACGAGCAGTACTTC	CSASSLRSGMPYEQYF
TRBV7-9	.	.	TRBJ2-1	TGTGCCAGCAGCCCGACGGGGCACAATGAGCAGTTCTTC	CASSPTGHNEQFF
TRBV28	TRBD2	few	TRBJ2-7	TGTGCCAGCAGTTTAGGGAGCGGGGGGGCCTCCTACGAGCAGTACTTC	CASSLGSGGASYEQYF
TRBV4-1	TRBD2	.	TRBJ2-1	TGCGCCAGCAGCCTACCCCCGGGACTAGCGATTGATGAGCAGTTCTTC	CASSLPPGLAIDEQFF
TRBV12-3/TRBV12-4	TRBD1	many	TRBJ2-5	TGTGCCAGCAGTTCTGAGGACAGGGGCAGGACCCAGTACTTC	CASSSEDRGRTQYF
TRBV7-8	TRBD1	.	TRBJ1-2	TGTGCCAGCAGCTCGTCCCGACAGGGGAGCTACACCTTC	CASSSSRQGSYTF
TRBV7-2	TRBD1	.	TRBJ1-1	TGTGCCAGCAGCATCCGGGACAGGGGGGAAGCTTTCTTT	CASSIRDRGEAFF
TRBV9	.	.	TRBJ2-4	TGTGCCAGCAGCGTAGCCGACCCACAGGGGGGGATTGGAGTGAACATTCAGTACTTC	CASSVADPQGGIGVNIQYF
TRBV18	.	.	TRBJ2-7	TGTGCCAGCTCACCACCGTCGGCCTACGAGCAGTACTTC	CASSPPSAYEQYF
TRBV10-2	.	many	TRBJ2-7	TGCGCCAGCAGTGAGTTTTCCGGTTCCTACGAGCAGTACTTC	CASSEFSGSYEQYF
TRBV6-2/TRBV6-3	TRBD2	few	TRBJ2-3	TGTGCCAGCAGACCCGGGACTAGCGGATGGAGCACAGATACGCAGTATTTT	CASRPGTSGWSTDTQYF
TRBV20-1	TRBD2	.	TRBJ2-7	TGCAGTGCTAGAGATAGGGGGGCTAGCGGGCCTATCTACGAGCAGTACTTC	CSARDRGASGPIYEQYF
TRBV30	TRBD2	few	TRBJ2-7	TGTGCCTGGAGTAGGACTAGCGGCTCCTACGAGCAGTACTTC	CAWSRTSGSYEQYF
TRBV28	TRBD2	few	TRBJ2-2	TGTGCCAGCAGTTTATCTAGCGGGGGGCCGAACACCGGGGAGCTGTTTTTT	CASSLSSGGPNTGELFF
TRBV5-1	.	few	TRBJ2-3	TGCGCCAGCAGCATAGAAGGCCAGGGATATACGCAGTATTTT	CASSIEGQGYTQYF
TRBV9	TRBD1	many	TRBJ1-1	TGTGCCAGCAGCAGGAACGACAGGGGAGTCATGAACACTGAAGCTTTCTTT	CASSRNDRGVMNTEAFF
TRBV19	.	many	TRBJ2-7	TGTGCCAGCAGTATTGTCGGGAGCTCCTACGAGCAGTACTTC	CASSIVGSSYEQYF
TRBV30	.	few	TRBJ1-3	TGTGCCTGGACGTGGGGTCCTGGAAACACCATATATTTT	CAWTWGPGNTIYF
TRBV3-1	.	.	TRBJ2-7	TGTGCCAGCAGTACCACGGGGGACTACGAGCAGTACTTC	CASSTTGDYEQYF
TRBV7-9	.	many	TRBJ2-1	TGTGCCAGCAGCTTAGAGGGGACTCCGCAGTTCTTC	CASSLEGTPQFF
TRBV7-9	.	few	TRBJ2-1	TGTGCCAGCAGCACCCTCCCGGGACTTAACAATGAGCAGTTCTTC	CASSTLPGLNNEQFF
TRBV20-1	TRBD1	many	TRBJ2-3	TGCAGCGCGACCAATTACCAGGGGGCCACAGATACGCAGTATTTT	CSATNYQGATDTQYF
TRBV4-1	.	many	TRBJ1-2	TGCGCCAGCAGCCAAGGGCGGGGCTACACCTTC	CASSQGRGYTF
TRBV28	.	many	TRBJ2-2	TGTGCCAGCAGCCGCAGTCGTTTAGCCACCGGGGAGCTGTTTTTT	CASSRSRLATGELFF
TRBV28	.	many	TRBJ1-1	TGTGCCAGCAGTGATGGGGCTTTGAACACTGAAGCTTTCTTT	CASSDGALNTEAFF
TRBV7-2	.	.	TRBJ2-1	TGTGCCAGCAGTCAGGCGGGGGCCCCAATGCAGTTCTTC	CASSQAGAPMQFF
TRBV5-1	TRBD2	few	TRBJ2-7	TGCGCCAGCAGCTTTGGAACCGGGACTAGCTACGAGCAGTACTTC	CASSFGTGTSYEQYF
TRBV7-6	.	few	TRBJ2-5	TGTGCCAGCAGCTTAATTCGTCGGGAGACCCAGTACTTC	CASSLIRRETQYF
TRBV10-2	TRBD2	many	TRBJ2-2	TGCGCCAGCAGTGTATTAGCGGGAGGGCCTCTCACCGGGGAGCTGTTTTTT	CASSVLAGGPLTGELFF